This passage covers 26 T cell receptor beta chains from one sample sequenced in a study of CD8 T cells in ankylosing spondylitis. Using its own MiXCR run on the 5' RACE reads, TCRdb lists one record per CDR3 protein. The sample comprises roughly 170,000 distinct CDR3 sequences, 9.8% of which are singletons, and less than 15% rests with the top ten. Sample: blood, either unsorted or a sorted T cell fraction (not recorded which). The receptors originated from a female donor with ankylosing spondylitis or in good health (not recorded which).

J is TRBJ2-3 and V is TRBV5-5; no firm D call. V was shortened by 7 bases and J by 2 bases, with 11 bases between the two germline ends. Germline CDR1 is SGHKS and CDR2 is YYEKEE (reference sequence). The CDR3 extends over 13 amino acids. CDR3 residues: CASLLVNTDTQYF. CDR3 DNA sequence: TGTGCCAGCTTACTTGTCAACACAGATACGCAGTATTTT.

The chain combines TRBV7-9 with TRBJ2-7; tentative D call: TRBD2 (6 bases). CDR1 is SEHNR and CDR2 is FQNEAQ in the germline V gene (reference sequence). CDR3 size: 16 residues. With 1 base removed from V and 5 bases from J, the gap between germline ends came to 18 bases. CDR3 DNA: TGTGCCAGCAGCTTAGGTATTCTCGGGGCTAGCGACGAGCAGTACTTC. Its protein product is CASSLGILGASDEQYF.

This clonotype was recorded at least ten times. V is TRBV4-3 and J is TRBJ2-1, with TRBD2 matching 8 bases. V shed 0 bases, J shed 4 bases, and the junction held 5 bases outside the gene matches. From germline, CDR1 is LGHNA and CDR2 YSLEER. This CDR3 has 16 amino acids. The CDR3 region is CASSQENRGGYNEQFF. CDR3 bases: TGCGCCAGCAGCCAAGAAAATCGGGGGGGATACAATGAGCAGTTCTTC.

The table lists this clonotype with a few counts. The chain uses TRBV11-2 and TRBJ2-7; a weak D match, TRBD2 (6 bases). V was cut by 6 bases and J by 6 bases, with 12 bases left in between. The length of the CDR3 is 12 residues. Germline loops: CDR1 SGHAT, CDR2 FQNNGV. The CDR3, as DNA: TGTGCCAGCAGGCTCGGGACTCCCGAGCAGTACTTC. It translates to CASRLGTPEQYF.

The chain combines TRBV13 with TRBJ2-1; 9 bases map to TRBD2. There are 14 residues in the CDR3. The germline V gene has CDR1 PRHDT and CDR2 FYEKMQ (reference sequence). Trimming removed 8 bases from V and 8 bases from J; junction bases left unmatched: 10. CDR3 amino acids: CASLEASGIDEQFF. CDR3 nucleotides: TGTGCCAGCCTCGAGGCTAGCGGGATCGATGAGCAGTTCTTC.

This clonotype has more than one count but fewer than ten. The chain has TRBV6-1 and TRBJ1-2; TRBD1 agrees at 7 bases. This CDR3 is built from 13 residues. From germline, CDR1 is MNHNS and CDR2 SASEGT. V shed 5 bases and J 4 bases; nucleotides not matched to a gene: 4. DNA for the CDR3: TGTGCCAGCAGTCCGGACAGGCGCTATGGCTACACCTTC. This sequence encodes CASSPDRRYGYTF.

The genes are TRBV27 and TRBJ2-7; 10 nucleotides align to TRBD2. Losses at the gene ends were 2 bases for V and 3 bases for J; bases not matched to a gene: 7. Looked up from germline, CDR1 is MNHEY and CDR2 is SMNVEV (reference sequence). The CDR3 runs to 16 residues. CDR3 bases: TGTGCCAGCAGTTTAGTTGGGACTAGCGCATTCTACGAGCAGTACTTC. It encodes CASSLVGTSAFYEQYF.

To note about this clonotype: It may be a read error: a sequence one base away is much more abundant. The V gene is TRBV12-3 or TRBV12-4, the J gene TRBJ1-2; TRBD1 aligns across 7 bases. CDR3 length: 13 residues. CDR3 loop: CAGSSGTVKGYTF. The DNA for the CDR3 is TGTGCCGGCAGTTCCGGGACAGTCAAAGGCTACACCTTC.

The rearrangement joins TRBV20-1 to TRBJ2-1; D not certain. The germline V and J ends were trimmed by 1 base and 6 bases, with 10 bases remaining between them. Per the germline V gene, CDR1 is DFQATT and CDR2 is SNEGSKA (reference sequence). The CDR3 length is 13 residues. The CDR3 sequence is CSARGPTVNEQFF. Written as DNA, the CDR3 is TGCAGTGCTAGAGGCCCAACGGTCAATGAGCAGTTCTTC.

The chain joins TRBV6-1 to TRBJ2-1, with D unclear. The CDR3 loop spans 13 amino acids. V lost 10 bases to trimming and J lost 4 bases, with 14 bases between them. From germline, CDR1 is MNHNS and CDR2 SASEGT. The DNA for the CDR3 is TGTGCCACCATGGTTGTAGGATACAATGAGCAGTTCTTC. This gives the protein CATMVVGYNEQFF.

The V gene is TRBV20-1, the J gene TRBJ2-7; D not resolved. CDR1 is DFQATT and CDR2 is SNEGSKA in the germline V gene (reference sequence). The CDR3 runs to 11 residues. Between the trimmed V and J ends, which lost 3 bases and 7 bases, there was a span of 10 bases. CDR3 nucleotide sequence: TGCAGTGCTAGCTGGTCTAGAGAGCAGTACTTC. Encoded protein: CSASWSREQYF.

The chain joins TRBV19 to TRBJ1-2, with a tentative D call TRBD1 (6 bases). Trimming removed 3 bases from V and 8 bases from J, with 13 bases in between. Germline V gene lookup returns CDR1 LNHDA and CDR2 SQIVND (reference sequence). The CDR3 extends over 13 amino acids. CDR3 residues: CASSIPGAQGYTF. The CDR3 bases are TGTGCCAGTAGTATCCCAGGGGCTCAAGGCTACACCTTC.

This clonotype has at least ten counts. The chain's CDR3 is CASSLGIQGNTIYF. CDR3 coding DNA: TGTGCCAGCAGTTTGGGGATTCAAGGAAACACCATATATTTT. The rearrangement uses TRBV12-3 or TRBV12-4 and TRBJ1-3; D gene unclear. Trimming removed 3 bases from V and 4 bases from J, with 10 bases in between. The CDR3 contains 14 residues.

The rearrangement uses TRBV25-1 and TRBJ1-2; D unresolved. The V and J ends lost 1 base and 6 bases respectively, with 9 bases between them. The CDR3 has 13 residues. Germline CDR1 is MGHDK and CDR2 is SYGVNS. The CDR3 nucleotides read TGTGCCAGCAGTGAATGGGATTCCGATGGCTACACCTTC. Translated, it gives CASSEWDSDGYTF.

There are a few counts of this clonotype. The J gene is TRBJ2-2, the V gene TRBV7-6; D is perhaps TRBD1 (5 bases). The V end was cut by 2 bases, the J end by 0 bases, with 16 bases between. Germline assignment: CDR1 SGHVS and CDR2 FNYEAQ. The CDR3 loop spans 18 amino acids. CDR3 sequence: CASSLSPRTSANTGELFF. As DNA, the CDR3 is TGTGCCAGCAGCTTATCCCCCCGGACATCCGCGAACACCGGGGAGCTGTTTTTT.

The chain uses TRBV6-1 and TRBJ2-1; tentative D call: TRBD2 (6 bases). The CDR3 is 14 amino acids. V was cut by 8 bases and J by 4 bases, with 15 bases left in between. In germline, CDR1 is MNHNS, CDR2 SASEGT. The DNA of the CDR3 is TGTGCCAGCCAGACCGGGAGAGGGTACAATGAGCAGTTCTTC. As protein: CASQTGRGYNEQFF.

This clonotype was counted at least ten times. DNA for the CDR3: TGTGCCAGCAGCTTAGGAAGGGTAGCGGGAGGGTTCGGGAATGAGCAGTTCTTC. Amino acid sequence: CASSLGRVAGGFGNEQFF. J is TRBJ2-1 and V is TRBV11-1; 11 bases are a match to TRBD2. V lost 1 base to trimming and J lost 7 bases; unmatched junction nucleotides: 12. Per the germline V gene, CDR1 is SGHAT and CDR2 is FQDESV (reference sequence). This CDR3 has 18 residues.

This clonotype was detected only a few times. The rearrangement uses TRBV4-3 and TRBJ2-1; D uncertain. Germline loops: CDR1 LGHNA, CDR2 YSLEER. V shed 6 bases and J shed 0 bases, with 12 bases lying between them. CDR3 size: 15 residues. DNA of the CDR3: TGCGCCAGCAGTCGAACAGTATCCTCCTACAATGAGCAGTTCTTC. This sequence encodes CASSRTVSSYNEQFF.

This clonotype was recorded at least ten times. This chain connects TRBV24-1 to TRBJ2-1, with 13 bases identical to TRBD2. With 3 bases clipped from V and 6 bases from J, the junction kept 4 bases outside the gene matches. Germline-derived CDR1 and CDR2 are KGHDR and SFDVKD. The CDR3 has 16 amino acids. The CDR3 DNA reads as TGTGCCACCAGTGATGATCGGACTAGCGGGAGCAATGAGCAGTTCTTC. Residues: CATSDDRTSGSNEQFF.

This clonotype was detected only a few times. CDR3 nucleotide sequence: TGTGCCAGCAGCGACGGACAGGGGGCCACAGATACGCAGTATTTT. This encodes CASSDGQGATDTQYF. This chain links TRBV9 with TRBJ2-3; 11 bases are a match to TRBD1. The length of the CDR3 is 15 residues. Losses at the gene ends were 3 bases for V and 2 bases for J; bases not matched to a gene: 2. CDR1 and CDR2 from the germline V gene are SGDLS and YYNGEE.

This clonotype was picked up many times. The V gene is TRBV5-1, the J gene TRBJ1-1; possibly TRBD1 for D (5 bases). CDR1 and CDR2 (germline): SGHRS, YFSETQ. The CDR3 is 15 amino acids. Deletions cut 0 bases from V and 0 bases from J, with 9 bases between. The CDR3 loop reads CASSLVGTLNTEAFF. The CDR3 DNA reads TGCGCCAGCAGCTTGGTAGGGACCCTGAACACTGAAGCTTTCTTT. The entire variable domain, with the rest obtained from reference TRBV5-1 and TRBJ1-1, is as follows: KAGVTQTPRYLIKTRGQQVTLSCSPISGHRSVSWYQQTPGQGLQFLFEYFSETQRNKGNFPGRFSGRQFSNSRSEMNVSTLELGDSALYLCASSLVGTLNTEAFFGQGTRLTVV.

The chain recombines TRBV5-4 with TRBJ2-7; 8 nucleotides agree with TRBD2. From germline, CDR1 is SGHNT and CDR2 YYREEE (reference sequence). The CDR3 consists of 16 residues. Losses at the gene ends were 7 bases for V and 2 bases for J; bases not matched to a gene: 14. The CDR3 nucleotides are TGTGCCAGCTCTCCCTTTGGGGCGGGAGGTGCCTACGAGCAGTACTTC. Amino acids: CASSPFGAGGAYEQYF. The full variable domain, in which reference TRBV5-4 and TRBJ2-7 provide the parts outside the CDR3, is ETGVTQSPTHLIKTRGQQVTLRCSSQSGHNTVSWYQQALGQGPQFIFQYYREEENGRGNFPPRFSGLQFPNYSSELNVNALELDDSALYLCASSPFGAGGAYEQYFGPGTRLTVT.

V and J are TRBV20-1 and TRBJ1-5, with unresolved D. The germline gives CDR1 DFQATT, CDR2 SNEGSKA (reference sequence). This CDR3 has 10 residues. Deletions cut 5 bases from V and 10 bases from J, with 9 bases between. The CDR3 region has the DNA TGCAGTGCTGCGCGCGGTCCCCAGCATTTT. It encodes CSAARGPQHF.

This clonotype occurred a few times. CDR3: CASRASEQGGETQYF. The CDR3 DNA reads TGTGCCTCCCGGGCTAGCGAACAGGGGGGGGAGACCCAGTACTTC. This rearrangement joins TRBV7-2 to TRBJ2-5, with D possibly matching TRBD1 (8 bases). The CDR3 has 15 amino acids. Looked up from germline, CDR1 is SGHTA and CDR2 is FQGNSA. V was pared by 11 bases and J by 5 bases, with 24 bases between.

This clonotype was picked up many times. V is TRBV4-3 and J is TRBJ1-2; D not resolved. Trimming stripped 1 base from V and 2 bases from J, with 11 bases between. Germline values: CDR1 LGHNA, CDR2 YSLEER. The CDR3 contains 15 residues. The CDR3 DNA reads as TGCGCCAGCAGCCAAGGGGTGCGAGGGAACTATGGCTACACCTTC. It encodes CASSQGVRGNYGYTF.

Comment on this clonotype: The germline gene is not matched at one end of the junction; a read error may be the cause. The rearrangement joins TRBV20-1 to TRBJ2-7; TRBD2 matches 11 bases. The germline gives CDR1 DFQATT, CDR2 SNEGSKA (reference sequence). This CDR3 is 17 amino acids long. CDR3 nucleotides: TGCTGTGCTAGAGATTTAACTAGCGGGAGTGTGTCCTACGAGCAGTACTTC. It translates to CCARDLTSGSVSYEQYF.